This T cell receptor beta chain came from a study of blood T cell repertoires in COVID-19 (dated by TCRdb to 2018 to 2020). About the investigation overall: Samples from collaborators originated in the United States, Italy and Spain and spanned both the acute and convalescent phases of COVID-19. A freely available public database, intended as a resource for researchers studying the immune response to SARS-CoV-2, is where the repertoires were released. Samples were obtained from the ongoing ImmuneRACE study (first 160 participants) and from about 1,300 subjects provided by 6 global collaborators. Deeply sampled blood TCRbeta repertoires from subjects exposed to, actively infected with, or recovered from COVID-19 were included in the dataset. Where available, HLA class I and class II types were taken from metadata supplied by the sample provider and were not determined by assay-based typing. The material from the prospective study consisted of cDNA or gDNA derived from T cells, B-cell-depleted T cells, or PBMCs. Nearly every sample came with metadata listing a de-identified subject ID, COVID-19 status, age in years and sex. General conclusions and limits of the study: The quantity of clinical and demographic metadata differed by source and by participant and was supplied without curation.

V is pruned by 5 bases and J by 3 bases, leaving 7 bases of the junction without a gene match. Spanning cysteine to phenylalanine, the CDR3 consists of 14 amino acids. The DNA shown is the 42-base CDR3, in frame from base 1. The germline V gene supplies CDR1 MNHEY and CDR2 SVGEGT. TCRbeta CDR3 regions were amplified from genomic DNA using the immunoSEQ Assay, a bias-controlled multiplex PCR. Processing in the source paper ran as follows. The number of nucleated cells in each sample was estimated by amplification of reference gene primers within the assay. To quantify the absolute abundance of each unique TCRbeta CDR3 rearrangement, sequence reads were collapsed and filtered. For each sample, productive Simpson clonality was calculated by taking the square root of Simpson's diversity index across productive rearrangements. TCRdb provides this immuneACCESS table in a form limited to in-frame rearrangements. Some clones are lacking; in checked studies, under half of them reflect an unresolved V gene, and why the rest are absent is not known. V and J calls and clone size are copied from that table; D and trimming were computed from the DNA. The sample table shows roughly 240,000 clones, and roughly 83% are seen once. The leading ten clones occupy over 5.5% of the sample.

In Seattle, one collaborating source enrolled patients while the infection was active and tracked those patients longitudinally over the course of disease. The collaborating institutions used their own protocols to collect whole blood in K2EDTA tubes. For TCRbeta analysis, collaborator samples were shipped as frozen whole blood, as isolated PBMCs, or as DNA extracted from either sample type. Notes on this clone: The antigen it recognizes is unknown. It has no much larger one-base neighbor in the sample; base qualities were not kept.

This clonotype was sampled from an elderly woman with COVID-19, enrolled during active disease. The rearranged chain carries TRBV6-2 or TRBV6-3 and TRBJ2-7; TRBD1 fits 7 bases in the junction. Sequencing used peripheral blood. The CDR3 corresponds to CASSKGDSSYEQYF. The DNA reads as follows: TGTGCCAGCAGTAAAGGGGACAGTAGCTACGAGCAGTACTTC.